The entry below describes one TCR beta chain. The target antigen is unknown. This may be a read error: a much more frequent sequence differs by one nucleotide. The CDR3 covers 13 residues. Germline-derived CDR1 and CDR2 are MNHEY and SVGAGI. The junction had 3 bases not matched to a gene; V was cut back by 6 bases and J by 5 bases. Blood RNA came from unsorted whole blood; germline DNA was also extracted. This sample stems from a study of tumor-infiltrating lymphocytes in primary liver carcinoma. Overall study context: Each of the growths was stage T1-T3 N0M0, extending about 4.2 to 11 cm across.

Synthesis of TCR beta cDNA was carried out from 500 ng total RNA with a constant-region primer. Nested multiplex PCR, run for three rounds with slightly modified ARM-PCR, yielded TCR beta libraries. Investigators reported that the first two PCR rounds, at about 11 cycles each, used TRBV1-TRBV30 forward primers with a C-beta reverse primer. TCRdb reprocessed the multiplex PCR reads with MiXCR, giving one entry per CDR3 protein. Seen here are 310,000 or so distinct CDR3 sequences, less than 65% observed once, and the top ten hold under 8%. Notes on the study in general: Tumor region pairs overlapped more than did tumor-adjacent and tumor-blood pairs. Unsorted bulk sampling ruled out any CD4+ versus CD8+ repertoire comparison.

The sequencing input was peripheral blood. The clonotype was recovered from a middle-aged man with primary liver carcinoma and hepatitis B virus infection. The chain carries TRBV6-5 and TRBJ2-2; 7 positions match TRBD1. CDR3 DNA sequence: TGTGCCAGCAGCCAGGACAGGACCGGGGAGCTGTTTTTT. This codes for CASSQDRTGELFF.